A selection of T cell receptor beta chains follows, all from one sample in a study of cytomegalovirus exposure and HLA in healthy donors. Data came from immunoSEQ multiplex PCR; TCRdb stores just in-frame clones and leaves some out. Of around 210,000 clones in the sample, roughly 85% were seen once. Sample: PBMCs. The receptors come from a girl aged 2-10 years in good health and CMV-seronegative. Each CDR3 is given with its conserved first and last residue. Each record gives: CDR3 protein, CDR3 DNA, J gene, V gene, clone size, D gene. The D gene is left open where the match is weak. Clone size is shown for a subset of rows, as once, few, many or a class of expanded clone.

cdr3_aa: CASSLGDANTEAFF; cdr3_nt: TGTGCCAGCAGCTTGGGAGACGCGAACACTGAAGCTTTCTTT; j_call: TRBJ1-1; v_call: TRBV7-9; clone_size: once; d_call: -
cdr3_aa: CASSRGMGYGYTF; cdr3_nt: TGCGCCAGCAGCCGGGGAATGGGGTATGGCTACACCTTC; j_call: TRBJ1-2; v_call: TRBV10-1; clone_size: -; d_call: -
cdr3_aa: CASSRTGGNEQFF; cdr3_nt: TGTGCCAGCAGCCGGACAGGGGGCAATGAGCAGTTCTTC; j_call: TRBJ2-1; v_call: TRBV14; clone_size: -; d_call: TRBD1
cdr3_aa: CASSLKSGGAQTQYF; cdr3_nt: TGTGCCAGCAGCTTAAAGAGCGGGGGGGCCCAGACCCAGTACTTC; j_call: TRBJ2-5; v_call: TRBV7-2; clone_size: -; d_call: TRBD2
cdr3_aa: CASSLAGGREQYF; cdr3_nt: TGCGCCAGCAGCTTGGCGGGAGGGCGCGAGCAGTACTTC; j_call: TRBJ2-7; v_call: TRBV5-1; clone_size: -; d_call: TRBD2
cdr3_aa: CASSFASGSYEQYF; cdr3_nt: TGTGCCAGCAGCTTTGCTAGCGGCTCCTACGAGCAGTACTTC; j_call: TRBJ2-7; v_call: TRBV5-4; clone_size: once; d_call: TRBD2
cdr3_aa: CASSSGPEGEGEKLFF; cdr3_nt: TGTGCCAGCAGCTCGGGACCGGAGGGAGAGGGTGAAAAACTGTTTTTT; j_call: TRBJ1-4; v_call: TRBV5-6; clone_size: once; d_call: -
cdr3_aa: CASSARGPDNEQFF; cdr3_nt: TGTGCCAGCAGCGCCAGGGGGCCGGACAATGAGCAGTTCTTC; j_call: TRBJ2-1; v_call: TRBV7-7; clone_size: once; d_call: TRBD1
cdr3_aa: CASSSGTSGGAGEQYF; cdr3_nt: TGTGCCAGCAGCTCCGGGACTAGCGGGGGGGCCGGCGAGCAGTACTTC; j_call: TRBJ2-7; v_call: TRBV5-4; clone_size: once; d_call: TRBD2
cdr3_aa: CATQLGPGDEQYF; cdr3_nt: TGTGCCACCCAACTAGGACCTGGTGACGAGCAGTACTTC; j_call: TRBJ2-7; v_call: TRBV6-1; clone_size: -; d_call: -
cdr3_aa: CAISPHLNTEAFF; cdr3_nt: TGTGCCATCAGCCCCCATTTGAACACTGAAGCTTTCTTT; j_call: TRBJ1-1; v_call: TRBV10-3; clone_size: few; d_call: -
cdr3_aa: CASSTWGRGNEQFF; cdr3_nt: TGTGCCAGCAGCACCTGGGGGAGGGGGAATGAGCAGTTCTTC; j_call: TRBJ2-1; v_call: TRBV7-2; clone_size: -; d_call: -
cdr3_aa: CASSGTQGGDTQYF; cdr3_nt: TGTGCCAGCAGCGGGACTCAAGGTGGAGATACGCAGTATTTT; j_call: TRBJ2-3; v_call: TRBV7-9; clone_size: -; d_call: -
cdr3_aa: CASSYSTGYGYTF; cdr3_nt: TGTGCCAGCAGTTACTCGACAGGCTATGGCTACACCTTC; j_call: TRBJ1-2; v_call: TRBV6-5; clone_size: -; d_call: -
cdr3_aa: CASSPASGGQTGYTF; cdr3_nt: TGTGCCAGCTCACCCGCCTCAGGGGGACAGACGGGCTACACCTTC; j_call: TRBJ1-2; v_call: TRBV18; clone_size: -; d_call: TRBD1
cdr3_aa: CASSPSLRDEQFF; cdr3_nt: TGTGCCAGCAGCCCGTCCCTCCGGGATGAGCAGTTCTTC; j_call: TRBJ2-1; v_call: TRBV4-2; clone_size: -; d_call: -
cdr3_aa: CASSLGSRGNTGELFF; cdr3_nt: TGTGCCAGCAGCTTAGGGTCCAGGGGGAACACCGGGGAGCTGTTTTTT; j_call: TRBJ2-2; v_call: TRBV7-2; clone_size: -; d_call: -
cdr3_aa: CATRLAGAKYQETQYF; cdr3_nt: TGCGCCACCAGACTAGCGGGGGCTAAGTACCAAGAGACCCAGTACTTC; j_call: TRBJ2-5; v_call: TRBV10-2; clone_size: -; d_call: TRBD2
cdr3_aa: CASTLGQNTGELFF; cdr3_nt: TGTGCCAGCACTCTCGGACAGAACACCGGGGAGCTGTTTTTT; j_call: TRBJ2-2; v_call: TRBV2; clone_size: -; d_call: -
cdr3_aa: CASSVEGVGGNTIYF; cdr3_nt: TGTGCCAGCAGCGTAGAAGGGGTTGGTGGAAACACCATATATTTT; j_call: TRBJ1-3; v_call: TRBV9; clone_size: -; d_call: -
cdr3_aa: CSGLASHEQYF; cdr3_nt: TGCAGTGGACTAGCGTCACACGAGCAGTACTTC; j_call: TRBJ2-7; v_call: TRBV20-1; clone_size: once; d_call: TRBD2
cdr3_aa: CASSTTSGAESSYNEQFF; cdr3_nt: TGCGCCAGTTCCACCACTAGCGGGGCTGAGAGCTCCTACAATGAGCAGTTCTTC; j_call: TRBJ2-1; v_call: TRBV10-1; clone_size: -; d_call: TRBD2
cdr3_aa: CASSPPPSGGASGELFF; cdr3_nt: TGTGCCAGCAGCCCCCCCCCTAGCGGGGGGGCCTCCGGGGAGCTGTTTTTT; j_call: TRBJ2-2; v_call: TRBV4-2; clone_size: -; d_call: TRBD2
cdr3_aa: CSVAQGGEQYF; cdr3_nt: TGCAGCGTTGCCCAGGGTGGCGAGCAGTACTTC; j_call: TRBJ2-7; v_call: TRBV29-1; clone_size: -; d_call: -
cdr3_aa: CAWSVDPGGDTQYF; cdr3_nt: TGTGCCTGGAGTGTAGATCCTGGCGGGGATACGCAGTATTTT; j_call: TRBJ2-3; v_call: TRBV30; clone_size: -; d_call: -
cdr3_aa: CASSLGRLLDSGNTIYF; cdr3_nt: TGCGCCAGCAGCTTGGGGAGACTTCTTGACTCTGGAAACACCATATATTTT; j_call: TRBJ1-3; v_call: TRBV5-1; clone_size: -; d_call: -
cdr3_aa: CASRRDRGHGNTIYF; cdr3_nt: TGTGCCAGCAGAAGGGACAGGGGCCATGGAAACACCATATATTTT; j_call: TRBJ1-3; v_call: TRBV2; clone_size: -; d_call: TRBD1
cdr3_aa: CAWSGDRGAYEQYF; cdr3_nt: TGTGCCTGGAGTGGGGACAGGGGAGCCTACGAGCAGTACTTC; j_call: TRBJ2-7; v_call: TRBV30; clone_size: -; d_call: TRBD1
cdr3_aa: CASSVLAGGQETQYF; cdr3_nt: TGTGCCAGTAGTGTACTAGCGGGGGGTCAAGAGACCCAGTACTTC; j_call: TRBJ2-5; v_call: TRBV19; clone_size: -; d_call: TRBD2
cdr3_aa: CASRNGNNEKLFF; cdr3_nt: TGTGCCAGCAGAAACGGGAATAATGAAAAACTGTTTTTT; j_call: TRBJ1-4; v_call: TRBV6-5; clone_size: -; d_call: -
cdr3_aa: CASSKAREWNEQFF; cdr3_nt: TGTGCCAGCAGCAAGGCCCGGGAGTGGAATGAGCAGTTCTTC; j_call: TRBJ2-1; v_call: TRBV21-1; clone_size: -; d_call: -
cdr3_aa: CASSLKLAGGYYEQYF; cdr3_nt: TGTGCCAGCAGCTTAAAACTAGCGGGGGGATACTACGAGCAGTACTTC; j_call: TRBJ2-7; v_call: TRBV7-8; clone_size: -; d_call: TRBD2
cdr3_aa: CASSQDGLAGVTQYF; cdr3_nt: TGTGCCAGCAGCCAAGACGGACTAGCGGGGGTTACCCAGTACTTC; j_call: TRBJ2-5; v_call: TRBV4-2; clone_size: -; d_call: TRBD2
cdr3_aa: CASSQKAYGGGSYGYTF; cdr3_nt: TGTGCCAGCAGCCAAAAAGCCTATGGGGGCGGATCCTATGGCTACACCTTC; j_call: TRBJ1-2; v_call: TRBV11-2; clone_size: -; d_call: -
cdr3_aa: CASSTYRGANNEQFF; cdr3_nt: TGTGCCAGCAGCACTTACAGGGGTGCTAACAATGAGCAGTTCTTC; j_call: TRBJ2-1; v_call: TRBV7-9; clone_size: -; d_call: TRBD1
cdr3_aa: CASSIVGPWTGGGQPQHF; cdr3_nt: TGTGCCAGTAGTATAGTTGGGCCCTGGACAGGGGGCGGACAGCCCCAGCATTTT; j_call: TRBJ1-5; v_call: TRBV19; clone_size: -; d_call: TRBD1
cdr3_aa: CASSDPGQGKETQYF; cdr3_nt: TGCGCCAGCAGTGACCCGGGGCAGGGGAAAGAGACCCAGTACTTC; j_call: TRBJ2-5; v_call: TRBV10-1; clone_size: few; d_call: -
cdr3_aa: CASSLSLGTSGKETQYF; cdr3_nt: TGTGCCAGCAGCTTAAGCTTGGGGACTAGCGGGAAAGAGACCCAGTACTTC; j_call: TRBJ2-5; v_call: TRBV7-2; clone_size: -; d_call: TRBD2
cdr3_aa: CASSQPTRTGKGMNTGELFF; cdr3_nt: TGCGCCAGCAGCCAACCCACCCGGACAGGGAAAGGTATGAACACCGGGGAGCTGTTTTTT; j_call: TRBJ2-2; v_call: TRBV4-1; clone_size: -; d_call: TRBD1
cdr3_aa: CASSADRGPPGGYTF; cdr3_nt: TGTGCCAGCAGTGCTGACAGGGGGCCTCCCGGGGGCTACACCTTC; j_call: TRBJ1-2; v_call: TRBV27; clone_size: -; d_call: TRBD1